This entry lists 2 T cell receptor beta chains sequenced from one sample in a study of cytomegalovirus exposure and HLA in healthy donors. PCR employed 60 Vbeta and 13 Jbeta primers. Produced via immunoSEQ multiplex PCR; TCRdb's table is partial and in-frame only. In the table there are approximately 180,000 clones, over 65% of which are singletons. The sequenced material came from PBMCs. The receptor set was obtained from a woman aged 25 to 39 in good health and CMV-seropositive.

This clone turned up a few times. The rearrangement joins TRBV7-2 to TRBJ2-2, with no clear D. The CDR3 runs 15 residues. V lost 6 bases and J lost 4, with 15 bases in between. Germline V gene sequence: CDR1 SGHTA, CDR2 FQGNSA. The CDR3 DNA sequence: TGTGCCAGCAGAGTCATCAGTTCGGGCACCGGGGAGCTGTTTTTT. Its translation: CASRVISSGTGELFF.

This chain uses TRBV11-3 with TRBJ1-1; 7 bases map to TRBD1. V was clipped by 0 bases and J by 8 bases; unmatched bases: 0. Germline V gene sequence: CDR1 SGHNT, CDR2 YENEEA. The CDR3 spans 12 residues. CDR3 protein: CASSLDRGEAFF. CDR3 sequence (DNA): TGTGCCAGCAGCTTAGACAGGGGGGAAGCTTTCTTT.